A selection of T cell receptor beta chains follows, all from one sample in a study of early T cells in non-severe SARS-CoV-2 infection. TCRdb itself ran the 5' RACE reads through MiXCR, one entry per CDR3 protein. The sample lists 98,000 or so distinct CDR3 sequences, 9.5% to 13% occurring once. The source material was whole blood. The receptors were sampled from an adult who was a healthcare worker with PCR-confirmed SARS-CoV-2 infection or an uninfected control (not recorded which). CDR3s include the opening cysteine and the closing phenylalanine or tryptophan. Each record gives: CDR3 protein, CDR3 DNA, V gene, clone size, J gene, D gene. A D gene is named only where the DNA matches it firmly. Size tells how often a clone was seen (once, few, many) or the class of an expanded clone, and some rows leave it out.

CDR3aa: CASSPLGRNNEQFF
CDR3nt: TGTGCCAGCAGTCCCTTAGGCAGGAACAATGAGCAGTTCTTC
v_gene: TRBV12-3/TRBV12-4
abundance: .
j_gene: TRBJ2-1
d_gene: .

CDR3aa: CASSLRTGTHLTNYGYTF
CDR3nt: TGTGCCAGCAGTTTAAGGACAGGGACCCATCTAACTAACTATGGCTACACCTTC
v_gene: TRBV28
abundance: many
j_gene: TRBJ1-2
d_gene: TRBD1

CDR3aa: CASSTTLRPKKTQYF
CDR3nt: TGTGCCAGCAGTACCACTTTACGCCCGAAAAAGACCCAGTACTTC
v_gene: TRBV21-1
abundance: many
j_gene: TRBJ2-5
d_gene: .

CDR3aa: CASKLPPDTTQYF
CDR3nt: TGTGCCAGCAAGTTACCCCCCGACACTACGCAGTATTTT
v_gene: TRBV7-3
abundance: .
j_gene: TRBJ2-3
d_gene: .

CDR3aa: CASSSPARHLEAFF
CDR3nt: TGTGCCAGCAGTTCCCCAGCCAGGCATCTTGAAGCTTTCTTT
v_gene: TRBV27
abundance: many
j_gene: TRBJ1-1
d_gene: .

CDR3aa: CASSLIPGTGDTEAFF
CDR3nt: TGTGCCAGCAGTTTAATACCCGGGACAGGTGACACTGAAGCTTTCTTT
v_gene: TRBV27
abundance: few
j_gene: TRBJ1-1
d_gene: TRBD1

CDR3aa: CATGTLHLPVAKNIQYF
CDR3nt: TGTGCCACCGGGACCCTCCACTTACCGGTAGCCAAAAACATTCAGTACTTC
v_gene: TRBV6-2/TRBV6-3
abundance: .
j_gene: TRBJ2-4
d_gene: .

CDR3aa: CASSPGTLRPAKNIQYF
CDR3nt: TGTGCCAGTAGTCCGGGGACACTTCGACCTGCCAAAAACATTCAGTACTTC
v_gene: TRBV19
abundance: .
j_gene: TRBJ2-4
d_gene: .

CDR3aa: CASSYLGETQYF
CDR3nt: TGCGCCAGCAGCTACCTCGGGGAGACCCAGTACTTC
v_gene: TRBV5-1
abundance: few
j_gene: TRBJ2-5
d_gene: .

CDR3aa: CSARVEGATNEKLFF
CDR3nt: TGCAGTGCTAGAGTTGAAGGTGCAACTAATGAAAAACTGTTTTTT
v_gene: TRBV20-1
abundance: many
j_gene: TRBJ1-4
d_gene: .

CDR3aa: CASSSGQGKPYEQYF
CDR3nt: TGTGCCAGTAGTTCGGGACAGGGGAAGCCCTACGAGCAGTACTTC
v_gene: TRBV19
abundance: many
j_gene: TRBJ2-7
d_gene: TRBD1